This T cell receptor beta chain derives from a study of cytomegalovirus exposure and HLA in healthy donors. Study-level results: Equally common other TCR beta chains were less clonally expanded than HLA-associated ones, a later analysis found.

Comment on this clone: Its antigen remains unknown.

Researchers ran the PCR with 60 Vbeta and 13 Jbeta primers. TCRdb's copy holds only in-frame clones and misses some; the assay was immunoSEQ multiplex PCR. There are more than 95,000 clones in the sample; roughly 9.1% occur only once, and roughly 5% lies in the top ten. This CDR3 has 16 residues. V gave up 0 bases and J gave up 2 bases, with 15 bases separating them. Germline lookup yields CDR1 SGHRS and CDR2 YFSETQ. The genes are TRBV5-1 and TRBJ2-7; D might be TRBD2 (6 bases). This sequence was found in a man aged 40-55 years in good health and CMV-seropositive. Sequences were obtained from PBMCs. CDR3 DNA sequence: TGCGCCAGCAGCTTGGCCGGGGGAGAGGGTACCTACGAGCAGTACTTC. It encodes CASSLAGGEGTYEQYF. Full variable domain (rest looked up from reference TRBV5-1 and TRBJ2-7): KAGVTQTPRYLIKTRGQQVTLSCSPISGHRSVSWYQQTPGQGLQFLFEYFSETQRNKGNFPGRFSGRQFSNSRSEMNVSTLELGDSALYLCASSLAGGEGTYEQYFGPGTRLTVT.